This T cell receptor beta chain was captured by sequencing in a study of blood T cell repertoires in COVID-19. Across the whole study: Sources were T cells, B-cell-depleted T cells, or PBMCs; the material itself was cDNA or gDNA.

Membership in each cohort depended on participant-reported clinical history. Repertoires were generated with immunoSEQ multiplex PCR, while TCRdb's copy carries only in-frame clones and drops some. The repertoire holds more than 200,000 clones, with approximately 90% as singletons. In germline, CDR1 is MNHEY, CDR2 SVGAGI. V lost 6 bases and J lost 3; bases outside the gene matches: 8. The CDR3 consists of 15 residues. The clonotype was recovered from a man in his forties who had recovered from COVID-19. Sequenced sample: PBMCs or T cells enriched from blood (not recorded which). This chain links TRBV6-5 with TRBJ1-2; 9 nucleotides agree with TRBD1. CDR3 nucleotide sequence: TGTGCCAGCAGACAATCGGGACAGGGTCACTATGGCTACACCTTC. Amino acid sequence: CASRQSGQGHYGYTF.